The 9 T cell receptor beta chains given below trace back to one sample, sequenced in a study of blood T cell repertoires in COVID-19. Sequenced by immunoSEQ multiplex PCR; TCRdb stores in-frame clones only, minus some. The sample has about 62,000 clones, 65% to 85% seen once. Specimen: peripheral blood. All receptors derive from a woman in her forties or fifties with active or convalescent COVID-19.

The chain combines TRBV27 with TRBJ1-2, with 8 positions matching TRBD1. This CDR3 spans 13 amino acids. CDR1 and CDR2 from the germline V gene are MNHEY and SMNVEV (reference sequence). The trim removed 5 bases at V and 4 bases at J, leaving 3 bases unmatched. The CDR3 loop is CASSPDRAYGYTF. In nucleotides, the CDR3 is TGTGCCAGCAGTCCGGACAGGGCCTATGGCTACACCTTC.

The rearrangement links TRBV5-1 to TRBJ2-4; D might be TRBD2 (5 bases). Between the trimmed V and J ends, which lost 1 base and 8 bases, there was a span of 10 bases. Per germline, CDR1 SGHRS and CDR2 YFSETQ. The CDR3 has 13 amino acids. As DNA, the CDR3 is TGCGCCAGCAGCTTGAGAGGGAACTACATTCAGTACTTC. This gives the protein CASSLRGNYIQYF.

The genes are TRBV5-4 and TRBJ1-2; 7 positions match TRBD1. Trimming removed 1 base from V and 6 bases from J; junction bases left unmatched: 3. There are 13 residues in the CDR3. Germline CDR1 SGHNT, CDR2 YYREEE (reference sequence). The CDR3 sequence: CASSLTGAHGYTF. CDR3 sequence (DNA): TGTGCCAGCAGCTTGACAGGGGCCCATGGCTACACCTTC. The full variable domain, rest sourced from reference TRBV5-4 and TRBJ1-2, is ETGVTQSPTHLIKTRGQQVTLRCSSQSGHNTVSWYQQALGQGPQFIFQYYREEENGRGNFPPRFSGLQFPNYSSELNVNALELDDSALYLCASSLTGAHGYTFGSGTRLTVV.

The genes are TRBV11-1 and TRBJ1-1; D is possibly TRBD1 (5 bases). Per the germline V gene, CDR1 is SGHAT and CDR2 is FQDESV (reference sequence). The CDR3 spans 13 residues. V was cut by 5 bases and J by 1 base, with 8 bases left in between. CDR3 DNA sequence: TGTGCCAGCAGCCCGGACACGAACACTGAAGCTTTCTTT. It encodes CASSPDTNTEAFF.

The chain has TRBV7-3 and TRBJ1-2, with 7 bases identical to TRBD1. The CDR3 runs to 13 residues. V gave up 5 bases and J gave up 3 bases; unmatched junction bases: 3. CDR1 and CDR2 (germline): SGHTA, FQGTGA. CDR3 nucleotide sequence: TGTGCCAGCAGCCCGGGGACAGACTATGGCTACACCTTC. It translates to CASSPGTDYGYTF.

The V gene is TRBV2, the J gene TRBJ2-1, with D tentatively TRBD2 (5 bases). Germline V gene data show CDR1 as SNHLY and CDR2 as FYNNEI. The CDR3 spans 16 residues. V was pared by 4 bases and J by 2 bases, with 15 bases between. DNA for the CDR3: TGTGCCAGCAGTGGTGGCGGGTTCGGGCCCTACAATGAGCAGTTCTTC. Protein product: CASSGGGFGPYNEQFF.

The chain is built from TRBV24-1 and TRBJ2-1, with 10 positions matching TRBD1. The V gene's germline CDR1 is KGHDR and CDR2 SFDVKD. With 4 bases clipped from V and 5 bases from J, the junction kept 7 bases outside the gene matches. This CDR3 is built from 16 residues. CDR3 nucleotides: TGTGCCACCAGTGAGCCGACAGGGGGCTACAACAATGAGCAGTTCTTC. Protein: CATSEPTGGYNNEQFF.

This rearrangement joins TRBV19 to TRBJ2-1; 7 positions match TRBD1. CDR1 and CDR2 (germline): LNHDA, SQIVND (reference sequence). The junction had 12 bases not matched to a gene; V was cut back by 6 bases and J by 7 bases. The CDR3 is 15 amino acids. The CDR3 coding sequence is TGTGCCAGTAGGCTAAGGGGGCCCCGGGTGAATGAGCAGTTCTTC. This encodes CASRLRGPRVNEQFF.

V is TRBV18 and J is TRBJ1-2; D might be TRBD1 (5 bases). There are 13 residues in the CDR3. Germline lookup yields CDR1 KGHSH and CDR2 LQKENI. Trimming took off 2 bases at V and 7 bases at J, with 11 bases between the two ends. As DNA, the CDR3 is TGTGCCAGCTCACCAGACAGCCTGGGTGGCTACACCTTC. Translating gives CASSPDSLGGYTF.